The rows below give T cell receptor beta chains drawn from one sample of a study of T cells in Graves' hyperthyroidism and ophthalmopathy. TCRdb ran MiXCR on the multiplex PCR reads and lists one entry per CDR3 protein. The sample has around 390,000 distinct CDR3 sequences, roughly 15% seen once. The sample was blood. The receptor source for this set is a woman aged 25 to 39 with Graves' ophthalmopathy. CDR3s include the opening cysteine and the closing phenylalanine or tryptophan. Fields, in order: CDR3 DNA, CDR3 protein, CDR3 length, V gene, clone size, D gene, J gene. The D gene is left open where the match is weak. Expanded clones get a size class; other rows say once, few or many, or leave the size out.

CDR3 DNA: TGTGCCACCAGTGATTTAGGGACGGCGTATGGCTACACCTTC
CDR3 protein: CATSDLGTAYGYTF
CDR3 length: 14
V gene: TRBV24-1
clone size: many
D gene: -
J gene: TRBJ1-2

CDR3 DNA: TGTGCCAGCAGCCTAGAGGGACAGTCCCCTAGCAATGAGCAGTTCTTC
CDR3 protein: CASSLEGQSPSNEQFF
CDR3 length: 16
V gene: TRBV3-1
clone size: many
D gene: TRBD1
J gene: TRBJ2-1

CDR3 DNA: TGTGCCAGCAGTTTACCGGTTCCCAACTATGGCTACACCTTC
CDR3 protein: CASSLPVPNYGYTF
CDR3 length: 14
V gene: TRBV28
clone size: many
D gene: -
J gene: TRBJ1-2

CDR3 DNA: TGTGCCAGCAGCCAAGATCTTGGCCGGGGGTATAATGAGCAGTTCTTC
CDR3 protein: CASSQDLGRGYNEQFF
CDR3 length: 16
V gene: TRBV3-1
clone size: many
D gene: -
J gene: TRBJ2-1

CDR3 DNA: TGCGCCAGCAGCTTGGCCCCCGGACTAGCGGGGATCTACTTCTACAATGAGCAGTTCTTC
CDR3 protein: CASSLAPGLAGIYFYNEQFF
CDR3 length: 20
V gene: TRBV5-1
clone size: many
D gene: TRBD2
J gene: TRBJ2-1

CDR3 DNA: TGTGCCTGGAGTGCATCGGTGGGACCTTATAATTCACCCCTCCACTTT
CDR3 protein: CAWSASVGPYNSPLHF
CDR3 length: 16
V gene: TRBV30
clone size: many
D gene: -
J gene: TRBJ1-6

CDR3 DNA: TGTGCCAGCAGTTACTCGTGGGATATGTGGGCGAACAGGGGGCGGAGTAGCAATCAGCCCCAGCATTTT
CDR3 protein: CASSYSWDMWANRGRSSNQPQHF
CDR3 length: 23
V gene: TRBV6-2/TRBV6-3
clone size: many
D gene: TRBD1
J gene: TRBJ1-5

CDR3 DNA: TGTGCCAGCGGGGGACAGGGCGTTAGCGGCTACACCTTC
CDR3 protein: CASGGQGVSGYTF
CDR3 length: 13
V gene: TRBV2
clone size: few
D gene: TRBD1
J gene: TRBJ1-2

CDR3 DNA: TGTGCCAGCAGTCCCACCGGGAGCTCAGATACGCAGTATTTT
CDR3 protein: CASSPTGSSDTQYF
CDR3 length: 14
V gene: TRBV5-4
clone size: many
D gene: -
J gene: TRBJ2-3

CDR3 DNA: TGTGCCACCAGTGATTTTGATGTCACCGGGGAGGAGCTGTTTTTT
CDR3 protein: CATSDFDVTGEELFF
CDR3 length: 15
V gene: TRBV24-1
clone size: -
D gene: -
J gene: TRBJ2-2

CDR3 DNA: TGTGCCAGCAGTGAGTTTGGACCTACAAATGGCTACACCTTC
CDR3 protein: CASSEFGPTNGYTF
CDR3 length: 14
V gene: TRBV2
clone size: many
D gene: -
J gene: TRBJ1-2

CDR3 DNA: TGTGCCAGCTCACCAGCAGGGATCAATGAGCAGTTCTTC
CDR3 protein: CASSPAGINEQFF
CDR3 length: 13
V gene: TRBV18
clone size: many
D gene: -
J gene: TRBJ2-1

CDR3 DNA: TGTGCCAGCAGTTACCAGGGGTTAAGCAATCAGCCCCAGCATTTT
CDR3 protein: CASSYQGLSNQPQHF
CDR3 length: 15
V gene: TRBV6-2/TRBV6-3
clone size: many
D gene: -
J gene: TRBJ1-5

CDR3 DNA: TGCAGTGCTAGAAGGGAGGAGCGGCAGGGCGCTCTTATGTATAATTCACCCCTCCACTTT
CDR3 protein: CSARREERQGALMYNSPLHF
CDR3 length: 20
V gene: TRBV20-1
clone size: -
D gene: -
J gene: TRBJ1-6

CDR3 DNA: TGTGCCAGCAGTTTAGGAGGGACGGGCTATGGCTACACCTTC
CDR3 protein: CASSLGGTGYGYTF
CDR3 length: 14
V gene: TRBV28
clone size: many
D gene: -
J gene: TRBJ1-2

CDR3 DNA: TGTGCCAGCAGCCAAGATCCGGGGAACTATGGCTACACCTTC
CDR3 protein: CASSQDPGNYGYTF
CDR3 length: 14
V gene: TRBV3-1
clone size: many
D gene: -
J gene: TRBJ1-2

CDR3 DNA: TGTGCCTGGCGGGACTTACACTCCTACGAGCAGTACTTC
CDR3 protein: CAWRDLHSYEQYF
CDR3 length: 13
V gene: TRBV30
clone size: many
D gene: -
J gene: TRBJ2-7

CDR3 DNA: TGTGCCAGCAGCCACGCCGGAGTAGGCAATCAGCCCCAGCATTTT
CDR3 protein: CASSHAGVGNQPQHF
CDR3 length: 15
V gene: TRBV28
clone size: many
D gene: -
J gene: TRBJ1-5

CDR3 DNA: TGCAGCCTTTTGGGGGACGAGCAGTACTTC
CDR3 protein: CSLLGDEQYF
CDR3 length: 10
V gene: TRBV29-1
clone size: many
D gene: -
J gene: TRBJ2-7

CDR3 DNA: TGTGCCAGCTCCCTCCTCGGGGCCCCTCATTCACCCCTCCACTTT
CDR3 protein: CASSLLGAPHSPLHF
CDR3 length: 15
V gene: TRBV28
clone size: many
D gene: -
J gene: TRBJ1-6

CDR3 DNA: TGCAGCGTCGAGGACTCCCCCAGGGAGCAGTTCTTC
CDR3 protein: CSVEDSPREQFF
CDR3 length: 12
V gene: TRBV29-1
clone size: many
D gene: -
J gene: TRBJ2-1

CDR3 DNA: TGTGCCAGCAGTGACCCCCCCGGCGGTGTCCCCTACAATGAGCAGTTCTTC
CDR3 protein: CASSDPPGGVPYNEQFF
CDR3 length: 17
V gene: TRBV6-1
clone size: -
D gene: -
J gene: TRBJ2-1

CDR3 DNA: TGTGCCAGCAGCCCTGTCGGAGCCTCCACTGAAGCTTTCTTT
CDR3 protein: CASSPVGASTEAFF
CDR3 length: 14
V gene: TRBV28
clone size: many
D gene: -
J gene: TRBJ1-1

CDR3 DNA: TGTGCCAGCAGTGGGCACCAGGGGGCTTTTGGCTACACCTTC
CDR3 protein: CASSGHQGAFGYTF
CDR3 length: 14
V gene: TRBV2
clone size: many
D gene: TRBD1
J gene: TRBJ1-2

CDR3 DNA: TGCAGCGGTGGGACAGGGAACGAAAAACTGTTTTTT
CDR3 protein: CSGGTGNEKLFF
CDR3 length: 12
V gene: TRBV29-1
clone size: few
D gene: TRBD1
J gene: TRBJ1-4

CDR3 DNA: TGTGCCAGCAGCCAGGAGGACTGGCAGTACTTC
CDR3 protein: CASSQEDWQYF
CDR3 length: 11
V gene: TRBV7-9
clone size: many
D gene: -
J gene: TRBJ2-7

CDR3 DNA: TGTGCCAGCAGGCAGTTTCCCTCCTCCTACGAGCAGTACTTC
CDR3 protein: CASRQFPSSYEQYF
CDR3 length: 14
V gene: TRBV6-1
clone size: many
D gene: -
J gene: TRBJ2-7

CDR3 DNA: TGTGCCAGCAGCTTATGGGCTGGTGTCGAGCAGTACTTC
CDR3 protein: CASSLWAGVEQYF
CDR3 length: 13
V gene: TRBV7-3
clone size: many
D gene: -
J gene: TRBJ2-7

CDR3 DNA: TGTGCCAGCAGTGAAGTAAAAGTAGGGGGGGTCCACAATGAGCAGTTCTTC
CDR3 protein: CASSEVKVGGVHNEQFF
CDR3 length: 17
V gene: TRBV6-1
clone size: many
D gene: -
J gene: TRBJ2-1

CDR3 DNA: TGTGCCAGCACCTGCCCAGTCGGGGAGCTGTTTTTT
CDR3 protein: CASTCPVGELFF
CDR3 length: 12
V gene: TRBV28
clone size: many
D gene: -
J gene: TRBJ2-2

CDR3 DNA: TGTGCCAGCAGCTTATGGAGACAGGCCCCCCATGAGCAGTTCTTC
CDR3 protein: CASSLWRQAPHEQFF
CDR3 length: 15
V gene: TRBV7-2
clone size: few
D gene: -
J gene: TRBJ2-1

CDR3 DNA: TGTGCCAGCAGCTTAGGGACTTCGTACAATGAGCAGTTCTTC
CDR3 protein: CASSLGTSYNEQFF
CDR3 length: 14
V gene: TRBV7-9
clone size: many
D gene: -
J gene: TRBJ2-1